This TCR beta chain was documented in a study of cytomegalovirus exposure and HLA in healthy donors. This clone was seen a handful of times. It was with 60 Vbeta and 13 Jbeta primers that the PCR ran. Authors' methods: Around 11 million shared chains were among the approximately 82 million unique TCR beta chains that a later analysis counted. Data came from immunoSEQ multiplex PCR; TCRdb stores just in-frame clones and leaves some out. V and J calls and clone size are those listed in that table; D and trimming were worked out from the DNA. The sample holds 180,000 or so clones, about 69% seen once. The CDR3 sequence is 12 residues long. V lost 5 bases to trimming and J lost 9 bases, with 13 bases between them. The V gene's germline CDR1 is SGHDT and CDR2 YYEEEE.

The gene calls are TRBV5-6 and TRBJ2-3, with TRBD2 as a possible D gene (6 bases). The sequencing input was PBMCs. This TCR derives from a human donor in good health. The DNA of the CDR3 is TGTGCCAGCAGTCGGAGGGACTTGACGCAGTATTTT. It codes for CASSRRDLTQYF. The whole variable domain, filled in from reference TRBV5-6 and TRBJ2-3, reads DAGVTQSPTHLIKTRGQQVTLRCSPKSGHDTVSWYQQALGQGPQFIFQYYEEEERQRGNFPDRFSGHQFPNYSSELNVNALLLGDSALYLCASSRRDLTQYFGPGTRLTVL.